This record concerns one T cell receptor beta chain sequence. Profiling relied on immunoSEQ multiplex PCR, and the TCRdb table lists in-frame clones only, not all of them. The sample records roughly 40,000 clones, 85% being singletons. The data are from a study of blood T cell repertoires in COVID-19. On the study more broadly: From T cells, B-cell-depleted T cells, or PBMCs came the material, which was cDNA or gDNA.

The germline gives CDR1 KGHSH, CDR2 LQKENI. V was shortened by 1 base and J by 4 bases, with 13 bases between the two germline ends. This CDR3 is built from 15 residues. The source material was peripheral blood. The chain uses TRBV18 and TRBJ1-2, with a tentative D call TRBD1 (5 bases). The clonotype was recovered from a human donor in a cohort sampled during active COVID-19. The CDR3 sequence is CASSPREAGTYGYTF. As DNA, the CDR3 is TGTGCCAGCTCACCACGGGAGGCGGGGACCTATGGCTACACCTTC.